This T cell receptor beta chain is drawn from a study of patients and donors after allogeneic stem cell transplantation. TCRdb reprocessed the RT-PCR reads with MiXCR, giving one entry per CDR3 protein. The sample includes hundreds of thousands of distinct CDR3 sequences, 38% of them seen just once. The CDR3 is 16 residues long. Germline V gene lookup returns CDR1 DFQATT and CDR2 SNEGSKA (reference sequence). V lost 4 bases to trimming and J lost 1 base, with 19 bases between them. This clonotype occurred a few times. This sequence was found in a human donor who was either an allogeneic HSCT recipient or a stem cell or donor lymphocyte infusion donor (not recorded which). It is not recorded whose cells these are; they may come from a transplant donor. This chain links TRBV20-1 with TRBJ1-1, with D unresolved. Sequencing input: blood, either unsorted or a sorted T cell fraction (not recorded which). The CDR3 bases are TGCAGTGCTACCCGGTTTCGGGGTGGGGAGAACACTGAAGCTTTCTTT. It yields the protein CSATRFRGGENTEAFF.